The subject of this entry is one T cell receptor (beta chain). As yet, its antigen is unknown. This record belongs to a study of shared clonotypes between healthy human individuals. Whole-study context: CD4 naive and CD4 memory each took three plates per donor, while CD8 naive took two and CD8 memory one.

Whole-study findings and limits: Non-shared clonotypes displayed generation probabilities falling below those of clonotypes present in all four donors. When naive CD4 clonotypes were compared across a few donors, around 5% were shared.

Terminally differentiated effector memory CD45RA+ cells were excluded from the naive CD8 cells, which were CD45RO-negative and positively selected for CCR7. The CDR3 length is 18 residues. The germline gives CDR1 SGHAT, CDR2 FQNNGV. Germline trimming cut 3 bases from V and 5 bases from J; bases unmatched to any gene: 16. Data came from immunoSEQ multiplex PCR; TCRdb stores just in-frame clones and leaves some out. The sample lists more than 600,000 clones, just over 90% occurring once. The chain couples TRBV11-2 to TRBJ2-7; 10 bases fit TRBD2. The clonotype comes from a man younger than 45 in good health. Sequenced input: naive CD8+ T cells sorted from blood. CDR3 protein: CASSFTPLSGRTFDEQYF. The CDR3 nucleotides read TGTGCCAGCAGCTTTACGCCCCTTAGCGGGAGGACATTCGACGAGCAGTACTTC. The whole variable domain, filled in from reference TRBV11-2 and TRBJ2-7, reads EAGVAQSPRYKIIEKRQSVAFWCNPISGHATLYWYQQILGQGPKLLIQFQNNGVVDDSQLPKDRFSAERLKGVDSTLKIQPAKLEDSAVYLCASSFTPLSGRTFDEQYFGPGTRLTVT.